In its sample, the clone carrying this T cell receptor beta chain was seen a few times. Its target is unknown. Per the germline V gene, CDR1 is SQVTM and CDR2 is ANQGSEA. This CDR3 spans 10 amino acids. Trimming cost V 7 bases and J 9 bases, with 11 bases left between them. The data stem from a study of shared clonotypes between healthy human individuals. Overall study results and limits: When naive CD4 clonotypes were compared across several donors, 5% to 5.5% were shared. Clonotypes not shared had lower generation probabilities than those common to all four donors.

Naive CD4+ cells were CD45RA-selected; the remaining cells were memory. The method was immunoSEQ multiplex PCR; TCRdb's version includes in-frame clones alone and lacks a portion of them. The data show around 990,000 clones, approximately 80% seen once. Specimen: memory CD4+ T cells from PBMCs. Subset meaning: CD45RA-negative fraction. The genes are TRBV29-1 and TRBJ2-3; no reliable D call. The clonotype comes from a man in his late teens or twenties in good health. Some clones in this sample may be carry-over from other donors' samples. The CDR3 is CSDEVDTQYF. As DNA, the CDR3 is TGCAGCGATGAGGTTGACACGCAGTATTTT.